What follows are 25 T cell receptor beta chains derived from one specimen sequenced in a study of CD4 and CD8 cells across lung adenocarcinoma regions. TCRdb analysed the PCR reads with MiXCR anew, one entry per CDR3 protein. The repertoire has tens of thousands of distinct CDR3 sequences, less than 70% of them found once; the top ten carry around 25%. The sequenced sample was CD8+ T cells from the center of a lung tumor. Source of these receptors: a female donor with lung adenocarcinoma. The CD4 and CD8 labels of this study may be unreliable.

CDR3 DNA: TGTGCCAGCAGTGGCCTCGGGGCCGCGAACACCGGTACGCAGTTTTTT. This gives the protein CASSGLGAANTGTQFF. This chain uses TRBV6-1 with TRBJ2-2; tentatively, D is TRBD1 or TRBD2 (5 bases each). The germline V gene encodes CDR1 MNHNS and CDR2 SASEGT. The V gene lost 4 bases and the J gene lost 16 bases, with 28 bases spanning the gap. The CDR3 loop spans 16 amino acids.

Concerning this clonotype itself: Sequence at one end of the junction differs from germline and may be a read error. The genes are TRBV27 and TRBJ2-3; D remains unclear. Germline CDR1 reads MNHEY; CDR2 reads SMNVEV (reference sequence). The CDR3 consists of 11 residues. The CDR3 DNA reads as TGTGCGCTGGGTCCTACAGATATGCAGTATTTT. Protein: CALGPTDMQYF.

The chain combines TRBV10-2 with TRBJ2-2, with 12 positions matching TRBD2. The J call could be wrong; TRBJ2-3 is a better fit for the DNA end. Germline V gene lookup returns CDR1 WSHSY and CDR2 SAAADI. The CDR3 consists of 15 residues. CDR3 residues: CASRTSGSLAGAQYF. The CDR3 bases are TGCGCCAGCAGGACTAGCGGGAGTTTGGCCGGGGCGCAGTATTTT.

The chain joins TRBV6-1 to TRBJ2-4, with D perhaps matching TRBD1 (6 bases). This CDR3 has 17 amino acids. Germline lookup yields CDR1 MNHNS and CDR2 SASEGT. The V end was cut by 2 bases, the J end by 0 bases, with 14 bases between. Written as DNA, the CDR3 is TGTGCCAGCAGTGAACAGGGGTGGGGAGTAGCCAAAAACATTCAGTACTTC. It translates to CASSEQGWGVAKNIQYF.

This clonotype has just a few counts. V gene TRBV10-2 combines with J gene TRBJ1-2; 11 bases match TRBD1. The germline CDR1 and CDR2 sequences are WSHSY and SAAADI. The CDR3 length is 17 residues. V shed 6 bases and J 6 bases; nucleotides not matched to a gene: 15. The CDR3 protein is CASSSERGGGQGDGYTF. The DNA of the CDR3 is TGCGCCAGCAGCAGTGAGCGGGGGGGGGGACAGGGGGATGGCTACACCTTC.

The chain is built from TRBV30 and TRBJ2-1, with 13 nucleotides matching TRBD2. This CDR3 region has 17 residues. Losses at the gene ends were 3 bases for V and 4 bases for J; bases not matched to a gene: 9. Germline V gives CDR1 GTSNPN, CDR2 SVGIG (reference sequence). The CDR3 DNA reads TGTGCCTGGAGCCCCCCGGGACTAGCGGGACATTACAATGAGCAGTTCTTC. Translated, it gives CAWSPPGLAGHYNEQFF.

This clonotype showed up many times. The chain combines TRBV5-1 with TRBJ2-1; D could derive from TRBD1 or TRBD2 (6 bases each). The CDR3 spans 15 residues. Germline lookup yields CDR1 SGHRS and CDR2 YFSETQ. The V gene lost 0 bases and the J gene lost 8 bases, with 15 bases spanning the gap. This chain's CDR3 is CASSLEGGRWDEQFF. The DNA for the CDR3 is TGCGCCAGCAGCTTGGAAGGGGGGAGGTGGGATGAGCAGTTCTTC.

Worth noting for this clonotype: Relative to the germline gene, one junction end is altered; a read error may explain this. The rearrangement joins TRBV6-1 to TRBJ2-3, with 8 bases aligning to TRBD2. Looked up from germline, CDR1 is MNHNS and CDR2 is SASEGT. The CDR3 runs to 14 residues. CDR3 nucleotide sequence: TGTGCGGGGAGCGGGGGACGTGCGCCAGCGACGCAGTATTTC. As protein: CAGSGGRAPATQYF.

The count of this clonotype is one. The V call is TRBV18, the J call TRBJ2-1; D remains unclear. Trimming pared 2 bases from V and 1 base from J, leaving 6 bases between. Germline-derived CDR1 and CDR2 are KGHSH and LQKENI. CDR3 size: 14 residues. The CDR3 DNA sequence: TGTGCCAGCTCACCAACCCAGTCCTACAATGAGCAGTTCTTC. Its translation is CASSPTQSYNEQFF.

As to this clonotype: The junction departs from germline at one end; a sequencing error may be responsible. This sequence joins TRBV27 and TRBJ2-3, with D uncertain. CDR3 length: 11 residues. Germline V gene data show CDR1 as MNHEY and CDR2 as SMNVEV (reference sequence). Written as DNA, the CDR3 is TGTGGCCGGTGTCCCAAAGATACGCAGTACTTT. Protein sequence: CGRCPKDTQYF.

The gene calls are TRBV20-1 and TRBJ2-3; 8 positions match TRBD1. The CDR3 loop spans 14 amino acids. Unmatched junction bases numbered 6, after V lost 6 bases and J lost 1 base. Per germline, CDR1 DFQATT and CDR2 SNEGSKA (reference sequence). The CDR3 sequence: CSAADREGTDTQYF. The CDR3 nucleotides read TGCAGTGCCGCGGACAGGGAAGGCACAGATACGCAGTATTTT.

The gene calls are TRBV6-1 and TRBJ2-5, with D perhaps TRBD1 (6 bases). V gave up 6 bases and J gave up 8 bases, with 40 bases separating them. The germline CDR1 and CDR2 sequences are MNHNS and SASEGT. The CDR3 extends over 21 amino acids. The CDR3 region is CASSSLTFEGDGGYGTDTQYF. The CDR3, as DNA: TGTGCCAGCAGCTCTCTCACTTTCGAGGGGGATGGGGGTTATGGCACAGATACCCAGTACTTC.

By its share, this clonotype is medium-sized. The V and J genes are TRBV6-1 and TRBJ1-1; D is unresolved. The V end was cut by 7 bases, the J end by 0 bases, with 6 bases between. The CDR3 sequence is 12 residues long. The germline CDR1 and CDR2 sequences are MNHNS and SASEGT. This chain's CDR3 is CASKRLNTEAFF. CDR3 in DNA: TGTGCCAGCAAACGTTTGAACACTGAAGCTTTCTTT.

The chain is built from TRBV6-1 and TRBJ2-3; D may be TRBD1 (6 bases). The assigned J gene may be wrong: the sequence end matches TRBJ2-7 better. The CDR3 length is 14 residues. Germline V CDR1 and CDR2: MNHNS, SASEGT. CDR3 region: CASTGLSGENTQYF. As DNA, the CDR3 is TGTGCCAGCACGGGGCTGTCAGGGGAAAATACGCAGTACTTC.

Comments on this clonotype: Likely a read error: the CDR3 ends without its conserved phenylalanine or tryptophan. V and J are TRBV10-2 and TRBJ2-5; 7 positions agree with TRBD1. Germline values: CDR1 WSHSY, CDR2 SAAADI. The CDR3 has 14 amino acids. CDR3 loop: CASSRPDRKEAQYV. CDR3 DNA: TGCGCCAGCAGCAGACCGGACAGGAAAGAGGCCCAGTACGTC.

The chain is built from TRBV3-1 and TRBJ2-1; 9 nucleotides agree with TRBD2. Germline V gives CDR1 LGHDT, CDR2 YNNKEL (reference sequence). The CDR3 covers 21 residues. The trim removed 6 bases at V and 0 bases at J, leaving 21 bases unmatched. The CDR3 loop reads CASRSTSGVLAGMSSYNEQFF. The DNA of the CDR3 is TGTGCCAGCAGGTCCACCTCAGGAGTACTAGCGGGCATGAGCTCCTACAATGAGCAGTTCTTC.

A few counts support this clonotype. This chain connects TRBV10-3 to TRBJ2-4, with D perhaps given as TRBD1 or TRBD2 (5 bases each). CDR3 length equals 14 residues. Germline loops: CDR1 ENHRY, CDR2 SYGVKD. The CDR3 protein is CRGSGLGAKNIQYF. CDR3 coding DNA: TGTCGCGGCTCGGGGCTGGGAGCCAAAAACATTCAGTACTTC.

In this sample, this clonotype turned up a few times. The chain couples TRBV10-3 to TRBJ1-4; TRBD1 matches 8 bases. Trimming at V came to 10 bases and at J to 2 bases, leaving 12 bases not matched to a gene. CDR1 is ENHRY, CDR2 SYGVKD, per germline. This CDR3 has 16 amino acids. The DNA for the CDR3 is TGTGCCACCGGGAGGACAGGGAGTTGGACTAATGAAAAACTGTTTTTT. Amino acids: CATGRTGSWTNEKLFF.

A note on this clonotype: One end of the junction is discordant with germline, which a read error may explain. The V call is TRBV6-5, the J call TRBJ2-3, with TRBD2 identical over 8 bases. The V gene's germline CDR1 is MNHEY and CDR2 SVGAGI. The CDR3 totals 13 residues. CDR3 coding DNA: TGTGCCAGCAGTTATCCGGGACTAGGGAGGCAGTACTTT. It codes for CASSYPGLGRQYF.

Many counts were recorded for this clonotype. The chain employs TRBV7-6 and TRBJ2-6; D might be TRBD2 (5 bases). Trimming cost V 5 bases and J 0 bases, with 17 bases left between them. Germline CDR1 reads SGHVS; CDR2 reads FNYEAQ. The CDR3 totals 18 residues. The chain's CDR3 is CASSRGPATSSGANVLTF. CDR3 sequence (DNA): TGTGCCAGCAGCCGAGGGCCCGCAACATCCTCTGGGGCCAACGTCCTGACTTTC.

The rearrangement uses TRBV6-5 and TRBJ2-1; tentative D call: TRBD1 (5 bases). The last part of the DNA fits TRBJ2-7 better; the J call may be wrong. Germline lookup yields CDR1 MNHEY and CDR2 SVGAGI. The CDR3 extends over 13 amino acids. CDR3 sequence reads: CASSYRQRYEQYF. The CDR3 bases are TGTGCCAGCAGTTATAGACAGAGGTACGAGCAGTACTTC.

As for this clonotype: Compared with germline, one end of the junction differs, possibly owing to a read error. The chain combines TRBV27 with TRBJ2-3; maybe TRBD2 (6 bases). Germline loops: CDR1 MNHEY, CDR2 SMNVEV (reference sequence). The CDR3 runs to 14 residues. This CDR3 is CAGSAGPDTETQYF. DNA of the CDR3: TGTGCGGGCAGTGCGGGACCTGACACAGAGACGCAGTATTTT.

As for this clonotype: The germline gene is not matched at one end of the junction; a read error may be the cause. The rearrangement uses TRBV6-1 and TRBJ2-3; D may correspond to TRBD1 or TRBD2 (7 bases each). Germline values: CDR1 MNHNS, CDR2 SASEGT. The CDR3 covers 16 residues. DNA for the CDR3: TGTGCCAGCGAGGCCAGGGGGGGCCGGGACGCAGATACCCAGTATTTT. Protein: CASEARGGRDADTQYF.

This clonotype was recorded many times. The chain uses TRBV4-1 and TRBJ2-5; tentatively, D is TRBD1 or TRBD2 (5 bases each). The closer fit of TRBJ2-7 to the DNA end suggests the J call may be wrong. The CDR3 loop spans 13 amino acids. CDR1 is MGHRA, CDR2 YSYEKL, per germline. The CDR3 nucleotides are TGCGCCAGCAGCCAGGGGACCAATTACGAGCAGTACTTC. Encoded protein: CASSQGTNYEQYF.

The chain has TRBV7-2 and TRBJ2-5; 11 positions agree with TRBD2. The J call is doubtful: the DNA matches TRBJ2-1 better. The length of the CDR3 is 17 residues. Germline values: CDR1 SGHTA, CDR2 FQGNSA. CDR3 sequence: CASSDVAGGLQGETQFF. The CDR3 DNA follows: TGTGCCAGCAGCGACGTAGCGGGAGGGCTTCAAGGAGAGACCCAGTTCTTC.